This TCR beta chain was captured by sequencing in a study of blood T cell repertoires in COVID-19. This table comes from immunoSEQ multiplex PCR, and its TCRdb copy is limited to in-frame clones, with some not included. Of 200,000 to 300,000 clones listed, around nine tenths are singletons. This clonotype originated in a woman aged 60-75 years with COVID-19, enrolled during active disease. Sequenced sample: peripheral blood.

The CDR3 sequence: CATSDAGTGPEKLFF. CDR3 nucleotides: TGTGCCACCAGTGATGCCGGGACAGGGCCTGAAAAACTGTTTTTT. The chain couples TRBV24-1 to TRBJ1-4; TRBD1 aligns across 9 bases. CDR1 is KGHDR and CDR2 is SFDVKD in the germline V gene. Germline trimming cut 3 bases from V and 7 bases from J; bases unmatched to any gene: 5. The CDR3 contains 15 residues.